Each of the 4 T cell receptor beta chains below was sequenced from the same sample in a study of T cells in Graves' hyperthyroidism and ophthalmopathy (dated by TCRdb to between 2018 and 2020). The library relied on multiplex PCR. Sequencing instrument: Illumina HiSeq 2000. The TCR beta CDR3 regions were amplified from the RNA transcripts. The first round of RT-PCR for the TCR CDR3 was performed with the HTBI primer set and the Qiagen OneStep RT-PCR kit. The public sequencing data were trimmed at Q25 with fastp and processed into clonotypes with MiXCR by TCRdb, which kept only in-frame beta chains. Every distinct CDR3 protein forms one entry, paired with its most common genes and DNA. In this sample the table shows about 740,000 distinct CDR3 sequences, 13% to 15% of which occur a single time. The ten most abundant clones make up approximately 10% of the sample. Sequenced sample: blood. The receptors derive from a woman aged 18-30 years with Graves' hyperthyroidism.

The CDR3 loop is CASSSRRAGSSYNEQFF. CDR3 coding DNA: TGTGCCAGCAGCTCCCGTCGAGCGGGTAGCTCCTACAATGAGCAGTTCTTC. This rearrangement joins TRBV7-9 to TRBJ2-1, with D tentatively TRBD2 (6 bases). CDR1 and CDR2 from the germline V gene are SEHNR and FQNEAQ (reference sequence). V lost 4 bases to trimming and J lost 0 bases, with 16 bases between them. The CDR3 consists of 17 residues.

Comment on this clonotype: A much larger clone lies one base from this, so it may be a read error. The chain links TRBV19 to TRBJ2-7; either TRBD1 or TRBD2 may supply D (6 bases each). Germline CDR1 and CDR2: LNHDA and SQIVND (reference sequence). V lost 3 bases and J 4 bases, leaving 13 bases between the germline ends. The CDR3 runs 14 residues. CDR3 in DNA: TGTGCCAGTAGTATGACGGGGGCGAGTTACGAGCAGTACTTC. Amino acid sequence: CASSMTGASYEQYF.

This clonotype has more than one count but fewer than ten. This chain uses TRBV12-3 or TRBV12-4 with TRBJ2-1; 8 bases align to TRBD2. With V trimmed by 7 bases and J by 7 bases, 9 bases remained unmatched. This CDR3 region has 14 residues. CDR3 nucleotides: TGTGCCAGCACTGGTCCGGGACTAGAAAATGAGCAGTTCTTC. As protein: CASTGPGLENEQFF.

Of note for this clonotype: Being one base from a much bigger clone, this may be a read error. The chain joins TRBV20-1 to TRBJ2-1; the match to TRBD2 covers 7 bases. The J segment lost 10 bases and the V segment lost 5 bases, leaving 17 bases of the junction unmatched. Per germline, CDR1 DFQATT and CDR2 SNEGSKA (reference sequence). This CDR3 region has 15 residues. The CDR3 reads CSAPSAAGLTYEQFF. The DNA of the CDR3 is TGCAGTGCTCCGTCCGCAGCGGGACTTACCTACGAGCAGTTCTTC.